What follows are 21 T cell receptor beta chains derived from one specimen sequenced in a study of T cell responses to AZD1222 COVID-19 vaccine (dated by TCRdb to the early 2020s). The time point label, read with the paper, signifies: about 28 days (+/-7) after the second vaccine dose. The sample's treatment or condition, from its label and the paper: meningococcal conjugate vaccine given as trial control. The library was built by means of the immunoSEQ multiplex PCR assay. Held by TCRdb, this immuneACCESS table contains in-frame sequences only and omits some clones. Under half of the omission traces to an unresolved V gene where checked; the cause of the rest is unknown. For this sample there are approximately 150,000 clones; about 89% appear just once. Jointly, the top ten make up 7% to 9% of the sample. The starting material was peripheral blood, obtained 28 days after the second dose of the MenACWY control vaccine. These receptors came from an adult who received the MenACWY meningococcal vaccine as a control.

The V call is TRBV6-1, the J call TRBJ2-7, with TRBD1 as a possible D gene (5 bases). V lost 1 base to trimming and J lost 5 bases, with 21 bases between them. This CDR3 region has 17 residues. Germline CDR1 and CDR2: MNHNS and SASEGT. CDR3 protein: CASSEVLGPAAYDEQYF. CDR3 coding DNA: TGTGCCAGCAGTGAAGTTTTGGGGCCCGCTGCATACGACGAGCAGTACTTC.

The rearrangement links TRBV6-2 or TRBV6-3 to TRBJ1-6, with 9 bases matching TRBD1. Trimming removed 4 bases from V and 10 bases from J; junction bases left unmatched: 8. There are 15 residues in the CDR3. Germline lookup yields CDR1 MNHEY and CDR2 SVGEGT. The CDR3 DNA reads as TGTGCCAGCAGTTCCCTCGGGACAGGGTTCTCACCCCTCCACTTT. It translates to CASSSLGTGFSPLHF.

This clone appeared a single time. The chain carries TRBV6-6 and TRBJ2-4; no definite D call. CDR1 is MNHNY and CDR2 is SVGAGI in the germline V gene (reference sequence). V shed 2 bases and J shed 5 bases, with 7 bases lying between them. The CDR3 consists of 13 residues. Here the CDR3 reads CASSYTGENIQYF. CDR3 bases: TGTGCCAGCAGTTACACCGGAGAAAACATTCAGTACTTC.

V usage is TRBV7-2 and J usage is TRBJ2-1; 9 bases fit TRBD1. Germline-derived CDR1 and CDR2 are SGHTA and FQGNSA. The V segment lost 2 bases and the J segment 8 bases; nucleotides outside the gene matches: 7. The length of the CDR3 is 15 residues. CDR3 sequence: CASSLRPGTGYEQFF. The CDR3 DNA is TGTGCCAGCAGCTTACGTCCCGGGACAGGGTATGAGCAGTTCTTC.

The gene calls are TRBV5-1 and TRBJ2-7, with TRBD2 identical over 8 bases. After removal of 5 bases from V and 3 bases from J, the junction contained 7 bases not matched to a gene. CDR1 SGHRS and CDR2 YFSETQ come from the germline V gene. This CDR3 has 14 amino acids. The CDR3 DNA sequence: TGCGCCAGCAGTACGGCCGGGACTAGCTACGAGCAGTACTTC. It codes for CASSTAGTSYEQYF.

The V and J genes are TRBV24-1 and TRBJ2-6; no definite D call. CDR1 and CDR2 (germline): KGHDR, SFDVKD. CDR3 length: 15 amino acids. V lost 5 bases and J 1 base, leaving 8 bases between the germline ends. The CDR3 DNA reads TGTGCCACCAGTGGGACGGAATCTGGGGCCAACGTCCTGACTTTC. It yields the protein CATSGTESGANVLTF.

This clone was seen a single time. This sequence joins TRBV4-3 and TRBJ2-2, with D unclear. Germline loops: CDR1 LGHNA, CDR2 YSLEER. The germline V and J ends were trimmed by 1 base and 0 bases, with 15 bases remaining between them. This CDR3 contains 18 residues. CDR3 residues: CASSQAYPGQPNTGELFF. DNA for the CDR3: TGCGCCAGCAGCCAAGCCTACCCCGGGCAACCGAACACCGGGGAGCTGTTTTTT.

This sequence joins TRBV19 and TRBJ2-1; D is ambiguous. V dropped 2 bases and J dropped 2 bases, with 10 bases sitting between them. The CDR3 is made up of 15 amino acids. Germline V gives CDR1 LNHDA, CDR2 SQIVND (reference sequence). CDR3 DNA sequence: TGTGCCAGTAGTATAAGTCAGCGACCCTACAATGAGCAGTTCTTC. It yields the protein CASSISQRPYNEQFF. Complete variable domain (other parts from reference TRBV19 and TRBJ2-1): DGGITQSPKYLFRKEGQNVTLSCEQNLNHDAMYWYRQDPGQGLRLIYYSQIVNDFQKGDIAEGYSVSREKKESFPLTVTSAQKNPTAFYLCASSISQRPYNEQFFGPGTRLTVL.

The genes are TRBV6-5 and TRBJ1-6; perhaps TRBD1 as D (5 bases). CDR1 is MNHEY, CDR2 SVGAGI, per germline. Trimming removed 6 bases from V and 7 bases from J, with 16 bases in between. CDR3 length: 15 residues. CDR3 amino acids: CASSSLRGRNSPLHF. CDR3 DNA sequence: TGTGCCAGCAGCTCACTTCGGGGCCGGAATTCACCCCTCCACTTT.

This chain connects TRBV6-2 or TRBV6-3 to TRBJ1-2; 10 bases fit TRBD1. The CDR3 spans 15 residues. CDR1 is MNHEY, CDR2 SVGEGT, per germline. V dropped 4 bases and J dropped 8; count of bases not matched to a gene: 10. This chain's CDR3 is CASSFPGTGVYGYTF. As DNA, the CDR3 is TGTGCCAGCAGTTTCCCCGGGACAGGGGTCTACGGCTACACCTTC.

The chain joins TRBV28 to TRBJ1-1; TRBD1 agrees at 8 bases. CDR1 and CDR2 from the germline V gene are MDHEN and SYDVKM. V shed 5 bases, J shed 7 bases, and the junction held 6 bases outside the gene matches. The CDR3 runs 13 residues. The CDR3 here is CASSPGQGREAFF. DNA for the CDR3: TGTGCCAGCAGTCCAGGACAGGGACGTGAAGCTTTCTTT.

The chain couples TRBV6-4 to TRBJ2-7, with TRBD2 matching over 14 bases. Trimming cost V 4 bases and J 7 bases; bases outside gene matches: 9. Germline CDR1 is MRHNA and CDR2 is SNTAGT. This CDR3 region has 16 residues. In nucleotides, the CDR3 is TGTGCCAGCAGTGCGACTAGCGGGGGGGCTATGGGAGAGCAGTACTTC. Residues: CASSATSGGAMGEQYF.

This sequence joins TRBV6-2 or TRBV6-3 and TRBJ2-5; D call uncertain. With 5 bases removed from V and 5 bases from J, the gap between germline ends came to 9 bases. Germline CDR1 MNHEY, CDR2 SVGEGT. This CDR3 is built from 12 residues. CDR3 sequence (DNA): TGTGCCAGCAGTCAACGGGTGGAGACCCAGTACTTC. Its protein product is CASSQRVETQYF.

The chain combines TRBV7-9 with TRBJ1-2; D remains ambiguous. CDR3 length: 12 amino acids. Germline lookup yields CDR1 SEHNR and CDR2 FQNEAQ (reference sequence). V was shortened by 3 bases and J by 8 bases, with 10 bases between the two germline ends. The CDR3 loop reads CASSFDPRGYTF. The CDR3 DNA sequence: TGTGCCAGCAGCTTCGACCCTCGGGGCTACACCTTC.

V gene TRBV19 combines with J gene TRBJ2-2; possibly TRBD1 for D (6 bases). Trimming removed 4 bases from V and 6 bases from J, with 24 bases in between. The CDR3 extends over 18 amino acids. The germline CDR1 and CDR2 sequences are LNHDA and SQIVND (reference sequence). The CDR3 DNA reads TGTGCCAGTAGTACCCAACAGGGAAACTCTTTCTTCCCCGGGGAGCTGTTTTTT. Translation: CASSTQQGNSFFPGELFF.

The rearrangement joins TRBV15 to TRBJ1-2; tentatively, D is TRBD1 (5 bases). The ends were cut back, 0 bases at V and 6 bases at J, with 14 bases in the middle. The germline gives CDR1 LNHNV, CDR2 YYDKDF (reference sequence). CDR3 length equals 15 residues. CDR3 DNA sequence: TGTGCCACCAGCAGAGACAGGGTTGGGACTGATGGCTACACCTTC. Translation gives CATSRDRVGTDGYTF.

The J gene is TRBJ2-2, the V gene TRBV13; the match to TRBD2 covers 12 bases. Trimming took 5 bases from V and 2 from J; bases not matched to a gene: 9. CDR1 and CDR2 from the germline V gene are PRHDT and FYEKMQ (reference sequence). This CDR3 comprises 18 residues. The CDR3 here is CASSRSGTSGRNTGELFF. The DNA for the CDR3 is TGTGCCAGCAGCCGTAGCGGGACTAGCGGGCGAAACACCGGGGAGCTGTTTTTT.

J is TRBJ2-5 and V is TRBV6-5; 7 bases match TRBD2. The germline V gene has CDR1 MNHEY and CDR2 SVGAGI. J gave up 4 bases and V 4 bases, and 6 bases lay outside the gene matches. This CDR3 spans 14 amino acids. The CDR3 sequence is CASSSSGGRETQYF. In DNA form, the CDR3 reads TGTGCCAGCAGTTCATCGGGCGGGAGAGAGACCCAGTACTTC.

V gene TRBV6-5 combines with J gene TRBJ1-1; 8 bases align to TRBD1. The V segment lost 5 bases and the J segment 1 base; nucleotides outside the gene matches: 3. Germline V gene data show CDR1 as MNHEY and CDR2 as SVGAGI. The length of the CDR3 is 14 residues. CDR3 sequence: CASSTGQENTEAFF. As DNA, the CDR3 is TGTGCCAGCAGTACGGGACAGGAGAACACTGAAGCTTTCTTT.

The rearrangement links TRBV5-1 to TRBJ2-1; 9 bases fit TRBD2. The CDR3 covers 16 residues. Germline assignment: CDR1 SGHRS and CDR2 YFSETQ. The junction had 10 bases not matched to a gene; V was cut back by 4 bases and J by 5 bases. The CDR3 region has the DNA TGCGCCAGCAGCGGGGGGGCATGGACTAGCGACAATGAGCAGTTCTTC. This codes for CASSGGAWTSDNEQFF. Looking up the rest from reference TRBV5-1 and TRBJ2-1 gives the full variable domain: KAGVTQTPRYLIKTRGQQVTLSCSPISGHRSVSWYQQTPGQGLQFLFEYFSETQRNKGNFPGRFSGRQFSNSRSEMNVSTLELGDSALYLCASSGGAWTSDNEQFFGPGTRLTVL.

The chain employs TRBV10-3 and TRBJ2-2, with unresolved D. The CDR3 spans 12 residues. Germline lookup yields CDR1 ENHRY and CDR2 SYGVKD. V was cut by 4 bases and J by 11 bases, with 11 bases left in between. CDR3 region: CAISGEATELFF. CDR3 coding DNA: TGTGCCATCAGTGGAGAAGCAACAGAGCTGTTTTTT.